This TCR beta chain stems from a study of OX40 agonist ivuxolimab in advanced cancers. About the research overall: Head and neck, renal cell, melanoma or hepatocellular carcinoma were the cancers that dose-escalation patients had. General study results and limits: What antigens the expanded peripheral T cells recognized was never established. Certain nonresponders additionally had low normalized T-cell clonal expansion. Low clonal expansion, among the lowest seen, marked partial responders at 0.1-3.0 mg/kg.

The CDR3 loop spans 11 amino acids. From germline, CDR1 is KGHSH and CDR2 LQKENI. Clones were sequenced by immunoSEQ multiplex PCR, and TCRdb holds only the in-frame ones, with some missing. The sample yields 98,000 or so clones, approximately 90% seen once. This clone was detected only a few times. Its antigen is as yet unknown. At one boundary the junction diverges from the germline segment, which might be a read error. The sequenced sample was CD4+ or CD8+ T cells sorted from blood, obtained in a trial of the OX40 agonist ivuxolimab. The receptor was isolated from an adult with an advanced solid tumor such as melanoma, head and neck, liver or kidney cancer. The chain has TRBV18 and TRBJ1-5; no reliable D call. CDR3 in amino acids: CASSPLWAFPF. The CDR3 nucleotides read TGTGCCAGCTCACCTCTATGGGCTTTTCCTTTT.